The rows below give T cell receptor beta chains drawn from one sample of a study of blood T cell repertoires in COVID-19. TCRdb's copy holds only in-frame clones and misses some; the assay was immunoSEQ multiplex PCR. The sample gives 150,000 to 200,000 clones, about four fifths of which show up once; 8.4% is in the top ten. The sequencing sample was made of peripheral blood. These receptors came from a woman in her sixties or seventies with acute or convalescent COVID-19. Both conserved end residues are trimmed from each CDR3. Clone size is given for some rows only: seen once, a few or many times, or a class if the clone is expanded.

V gene,clone size,J gene,CDR3 protein
TRBV3-1/TRBV3-2,-,TRBJ1-2,ASSQDYSYGYT
TRBV2,-,TRBJ2-1,ASSEARTGGWEQF
TRBV28,-,TRBJ1-5,ASSVPLTGDQPQH
TRBV2,-,TRBJ2-1,ASSEAASSYNEQF
TRBV28,-,TRBJ2-5,ASSLWSTGDQETQY
TRBV11-2,-,TRBJ1-3,ASAGTASGNTIY
TRBV19,few,TRBJ1-1,ASSLDRVITEAF
TRBV10-2,-,TRBJ2-7,ASSELGPTYEQY
TRBV10-1,-,TRBJ1-1,ASSENLGANTEAF
TRBV7-2,-,TRBJ2-7,ASSPFGGTGPYEQY
TRBV7-2,-,TRBJ2-1,ASSSRAGDNEQF